The 27 T cell receptor beta chains below come from one sample, sequenced in a study of regulatory T cells in long-lasting Graves disease. TCR beta libraries were built with iRepertoire HTBI primers and Arm-PCR of CDR3 regions. MiXCR was run by TCRdb on the multiplex PCR reads, yielding one entry per CDR3 protein. The table has roughly 700,000 distinct CDR3 sequences, around 32% seen once. Stated time point: persistent/refractory GD, antithyroid drugs over 5 years with positive TRAb. Following extraction of RNA from PBMCs, that RNA was used to make the TCR library. The source was peripheral blood mononuclear cells (PBMCs), collected when the disease was refractory, from a patient treated with antithyroid drugs. These receptors came from a female donor with Graves disease.

This clonotype was counted a few times. The V call is TRBV28, the J call TRBJ2-5; 12 bases fit TRBD2. The CDR3 contains 17 residues. CDR1 is MDHEN and CDR2 is SYDVKM in the germline V gene. Germline trimming cut 3 bases from V and 1 base from J; bases unmatched to any gene: 6. The CDR3 is CASSFAGLAGFQETQYF. CDR3 DNA: TGTGCCAGCAGTTTCGCCGGACTAGCGGGGTTCCAAGAGACCCAGTACTTC.

This clonotype has at least ten counts. This sequence joins TRBV7-2 and TRBJ2-5; D perhaps matches TRBD1 (5 bases). The CDR3 spans 15 residues. Germline CDR1 is SGHTA and CDR2 is FQGNSA. The V end lost 4 bases, the J end lost 0 bases, and 12 bases lay between the germline ends. The CDR3 coding sequence is TGTGCCAGCAGCTCGTATGACAGCCACCAAGAGACCCAGTACTTC. This translates into CASSSYDSHQETQYF. Together with reference TRBV7-2 and TRBJ2-5, the CDR3 gives the full variable domain: GAGVSQSPSNKVTEKGKDVELRCDPISGHTALYWYRQSLGQGLEFLIYFQGNSAPDKSGLPSDRFSAERTGGSVSTLTIQRTQQEDSAVYLCASSSYDSHQETQYFGPGTRLLVL.

Ten or more counts support this clonotype. The chain carries TRBV6-1 and TRBJ2-7; 10 bases agree with TRBD2. J gave up 5 bases and V 5 bases, and 9 bases lay outside the gene matches. Per the germline V gene, CDR1 is MNHNS and CDR2 is SASEGT. The CDR3 spans 15 residues. The CDR3 here is CASSRPGLARHEQYF. CDR3 in DNA: TGTGCCAGCAGTCGCCCGGGACTAGCGAGACACGAGCAGTACTTC.

This chain links TRBV29-1 with TRBJ2-7; 7 bases are a match to TRBD2. The germline gives CDR1 SQVTM, CDR2 ANQGSEA. The V and J ends lost 3 bases and 4 bases, in that order; junction bases with no gene match: 6. This CDR3 contains 13 residues. The CDR3 here is CSVDGGGKYEQYF. The CDR3 DNA sequence: TGCAGCGTTGATGGCGGGGGAAAATACGAGCAGTACTTC.

The rearrangement joins TRBV28 to TRBJ1-6; 7 bases match TRBD1. The CDR3 length is 16 residues. J lost 0 bases, V lost 7 bases, and 6 bases had no gene match. Germline-derived CDR1 and CDR2 are MDHEN and SYDVKM. CDR3 residues: CASITTGSSYNSPLHF. The CDR3 DNA reads as TGTGCCAGCATCACGACAGGGAGCTCCTATAATTCACCCCTCCACTTT.

The chain couples TRBV7-9 to TRBJ1-2; D gene ambiguous. This CDR3 comprises 11 residues. V lost 6 bases, J lost 7 bases, and 9 bases lay in between. Germline V gene data show CDR1 as SEHNR and CDR2 as FQNEAQ (reference sequence). The DNA for the CDR3 is TGTGCCAGCAGGCGCGAGGGTGGCTACACCTTC. This encodes CASRREGGYTF.

The V call is TRBV2, the J call TRBJ2-3; the D gene is possibly TRBD2 (6 bases). With 2 bases removed from V and 1 base from J, the gap between germline ends came to 22 bases. CDR1 SNHLY and CDR2 FYNNEI come from the germline V gene. The CDR3 contains 19 residues. The CDR3 spells CASSEISSLARQGTDTQYF. CDR3 DNA sequence: TGTGCCAGCAGTGAAATAAGTAGCCTAGCGCGACAAGGCACAGATACGCAGTATTTT.

This clonotype was recorded a few times. V usage is TRBV2 and J usage is TRBJ1-1; possible D gene TRBD1, 5 bases. Germline CDR1 SNHLY, CDR2 FYNNEI. V lost 7 bases and J lost 4, with 19 bases in between. The CDR3 contains 15 residues. CDR3 in amino acids: CASTQSPGGGTEAFF. The DNA for the CDR3 is TGTGCCAGCACTCAAAGCCCCGGGGGGGGCACTGAAGCTTTCTTT.

This clonotype was found a few times. The V and J genes are TRBV27 and TRBJ1-2; D is possibly TRBD1 (6 bases). The CDR3 length is 14 residues. V was cut by 0 bases and J by 4 bases, with 9 bases left in between. Germline V gene lookup returns CDR1 MNHEY and CDR2 SMNVEV (reference sequence). The chain's CDR3 is CASSLSGRGYGYTF. The CDR3 nucleotides read TGTGCCAGCAGTTTATCGGGCAGGGGCTATGGCTACACCTTC.

The V call is TRBV20-1, the J call TRBJ1-1; TRBD1 might be the D (6 bases). The V gene lost 6 bases and the J gene lost 5 bases, with 16 bases spanning the gap. The germline CDR1 and CDR2 sequences are DFQATT and SNEGSKA (reference sequence). CDR3 length equals 13 residues. This chain's CDR3 is CSAKRAGETEAFF. The CDR3, as DNA: TGCAGTGCCAAGCGCGCAGGGGAAACTGAAGCTTTCTTT.

This clonotype turned up a few times. The rearrangement joins TRBV12-3 or TRBV12-4 to TRBJ2-7; 7 bases line up with TRBD1. The CDR3 spans 13 residues. V was clipped by 7 bases and J by 4 bases; unmatched bases: 7. The CDR3 nucleotides read TGTGCCAGCACCTGGGGGACAGAGTACGAGCAGTACTTC. Translated, it gives CASTWGTEYEQYF.

As DNA, the CDR3 is TGTGCCAGCAGCGGAGACAGGGGTTCCCAGCCCCAGCATTTT. Its protein is CASSGDRGSQPQHF. The chain couples TRBV7-3 to TRBJ1-5; 8 bases fit TRBD1. J lost 7 bases, V lost 5 bases, and 7 bases had no gene match. This CDR3 is built from 14 residues. CDR1 SGHTA and CDR2 FQGTGA come from the germline V gene. Full variable domain (rest looked up from reference TRBV7-3 and TRBJ1-5): GAGVSQTPSNKVTEKGKYVELRCDPISGHTALYWYRQSLGQGPEFLIYFQGTGAADDSGLPNDRFFAVRPEGSVSTLKIQRTERGDSAVYLCASSGDRGSQPQHFGDGTRLSIL.

This clonotype was seen only a few times. The chain employs TRBV2 and TRBJ1-5, with D possibly matching TRBD1 (5 bases). Looked up from germline, CDR1 is SNHLY and CDR2 is FYNNEI. There are 12 residues in the CDR3. The V end was cut by 6 bases, the J end by 7 bases, with 10 bases between. The CDR3 DNA follows: TGTGCCAGCAGCAGGAGGGGACAGCCCCAGCATTTT. It encodes CASSRRGQPQHF.

This clonotype was counted once. A much larger clone lies a single base off, so this may be a read error. The chain uses TRBV24-1 and TRBJ1-5, with D unresolved. Germline V lookup: CDR1 KGHDR, CDR2 SFDVKD. There are 12 residues in the CDR3. V shed 5 bases and J shed 7 bases, with 8 bases lying between them. In DNA, the CDR3 is TGTGCCACCAGTGGTGGGGTACAGCCCCAGCATTTT. Protein: CATSGGVQPQHF.

V usage is TRBV6-1 and J usage is TRBJ1-1, with D possibly being TRBD1 (5 bases). This CDR3 region has 15 residues. Trimming removed 2 bases at V and 5 bases at J, with 15 bases between. Germline values: CDR1 MNHNS, CDR2 SASEGT. CDR3 in DNA: TGTGCCAGCAGTGAACCAGGAGCGGGGGAGACTGAAGCTTTCTTT. It codes for CASSEPGAGETEAFF.

The CDR3, as DNA: TGTGCCAGCAGGACCGGGACAGGGTATCCTGAAGCTTTCTTT. Translating it yields CASRTGTGYPEAFF. The chain carries TRBV7-9 and TRBJ1-1; 9 bases line up with TRBD1. The CDR3 covers 14 residues. V trimming: 6 bases; J trimming: 6 bases; junction bases outside the gene matches: 8. Per germline, CDR1 SEHNR and CDR2 FQNEAQ (reference sequence).

The chain recombines TRBV20-1 with TRBJ1-1; the D is unclear. The CDR3 is 13 amino acids. Germline loops: CDR1 DFQATT, CDR2 SNEGSKA (reference sequence). The germline V and J ends were trimmed by 6 bases and 6 bases, with 17 bases remaining between them. The chain's CDR3 is CSAPRKKDAEAFF. CDR3 DNA sequence: TGCAGTGCCCCCAGGAAAAAAGATGCTGAAGCTTTCTTT.

The genes are TRBV24-1 and TRBJ1-2; TRBD1 might be the D (6 bases). Germline V gene data show CDR1 as KGHDR and CDR2 as SFDVKD. With 4 bases removed from V and 7 bases from J, the gap between germline ends came to 15 bases. The CDR3 loop spans 14 amino acids. CDR3 in amino acids: CATSDRGGPFGYTF. In DNA form, the CDR3 reads TGTGCCACCAGTGACCGTGGGGGGCCCTTTGGCTACACCTTC.

This sequence joins TRBV20-1 and TRBJ2-7; TRBD1 aligns across 10 bases. The V segment lost 5 bases and the J segment 3 bases; nucleotides outside the gene matches: 10. The V gene's germline CDR1 is DFQATT and CDR2 SNEGSKA (reference sequence). This CDR3 is 15 amino acids long. In DNA, the CDR3 is TGCAGTGCTCTCATCCGGGACAGGGGAATCTACGAGCAGTACTTC. Translating gives CSALIRDRGIYEQYF.

The chain employs TRBV28 and TRBJ1-3; a weak D match, TRBD1 (5 bases). Germline V CDR1 and CDR2: MDHEN, SYDVKM. This CDR3 comprises 15 residues. Trimming cost V 2 bases and J 3 bases, with 11 bases left between them. DNA for the CDR3: TGTGCCAGCAGTTTAAGGGGATTTGATGGAAACACCATATATTTT. It specifies CASSLRGFDGNTIYF.

The sample holds a few counts of this clonotype. The chain is built from TRBV28 and TRBJ1-3; TRBD1 matches at 7 bases. Germline CDR1 is MDHEN and CDR2 is SYDVKM. J was trimmed by 0 bases and V by 3 bases; bases with no gene match: 11. The CDR3 loop spans 18 amino acids. The CDR3 is CASSLDRMRIPSGNTIYF. Written as DNA, the CDR3 is TGTGCCAGCAGTTTGGACAGGATGCGGATCCCCTCTGGAAACACCATATATTTT.

This clonotype was counted between two and nine times. This chain links TRBV6-5 with TRBJ1-5, with D possibly being TRBD1 (6 bases). Germline CDR1 and CDR2: MNHEY and SVGAGI. V lost 6 bases and J lost 1, with 19 bases in between. This CDR3 has 17 residues. CDR3 sequence: CASSTRGGGDSNQPQHF. CDR3 nucleotide sequence: TGTGCCAGCAGCACTCGAGGTGGGGGCGACAGCAATCAGCCCCAGCATTTT.

The chain links TRBV27 to TRBJ2-7; the match to TRBD1 covers 11 bases. The germline V gene encodes CDR1 MNHEY and CDR2 SMNVEV (reference sequence). The V gene end was trimmed by 2 bases and the J gene end by 2 bases; junction bases not matched to a gene: 5. The CDR3 consists of 16 residues. DNA for the CDR3: TGTGCCAGCAGTTTAGACGGACAGGGGGCCCCCTACGAGCAGTACTTC. This sequence encodes CASSLDGQGAPYEQYF.

The V and J genes are TRBV15 and TRBJ1-2; D not resolved. V was clipped by 5 bases and J by 5 bases, with 24 bases between them. CDR1 LNHNV and CDR2 YYDKDF come from the germline V gene (reference sequence). The CDR3 consists of 17 residues. In DNA, the CDR3 is TGTGCCACCAGCCCACGATTTGGGCGGCTAAGTGGTTATGGCTACACCTTC. It yields the protein CATSPRFGRLSGYGYTF.

This clonotype was observed a few times. The chain couples TRBV5-5 to TRBJ1-2, with D tentatively TRBD1 (6 bases). Trimming took off 6 bases at V and 3 bases at J, with 12 bases between the two ends. Per germline, CDR1 SGHKS and CDR2 YYEKEE (reference sequence). This CDR3 region has 13 residues. Here the CDR3 reads CASNKQGDYGYTF. The CDR3, as DNA: TGTGCCAGCAACAAACAGGGTGACTATGGCTACACCTTC.

This clonotype was detected a few times. This sequence joins TRBV12-5 and TRBJ2-7; a weak D match, TRBD2 (5 bases). V lost 8 bases, J lost 5 bases, and 19 bases lay in between. The CDR3 contains 14 residues. Germline loops: CDR1 LGHNT, CDR2 FRNRAP. CDR3 nucleotides: TGTGCTAGTCTTGATGTTGCTATTAGCGACGAGCAGTACTTC. Amino acid sequence: CASLDVAISDEQYF.

This clonotype was seen a few times. The chain joins TRBV19 to TRBJ2-7, with TRBD2 matching 11 bases. Losses at the gene ends were 5 bases for V and 3 bases for J; bases not matched to a gene: 6. Germline V gene data show CDR1 as LNHDA and CDR2 as SQIVND (reference sequence). This CDR3 spans 15 amino acids. The CDR3 nucleotides are TGTGCCAGTAGTGCAACCGGGACTAGCGGCTACGAGCAGTACTTC. Encoded protein: CASSATGTSGYEQYF.